This T cell receptor beta chain was found in a study of molecular identifiers for immune sequencing clone quantification. TCRdb redid the calling of the PCR reads with MiXCR, one entry per CDR3 protein. The repertoire holds about 640,000 distinct CDR3 sequences, about 20% seen once, with 0.75% to 0.95% in the top ten. Trimming left V 0 bases short and J 6 bases short, with 14 bases between. The germline V gene encodes CDR1 DFQATT and CDR2 SNEGSKA (reference sequence). The CDR3 length is 14 residues. This clonotype was observed once. The rearrangement joins TRBV20-1 to TRBJ1-1, with D possibly TRBD1 on 5 matching bases. The sample was naive CD8+ T cells from blood, with Jurkat cell RNA spiked in. Noted subset: FACS-sorted CD8+CD4-CCR7+CD45RA+ naive T cells. This TCR derives from a human donor in good health. Some libraries in this study had Jurkat cell RNA spiked in. CDR3 sequence reads: CSARDLTGTAEAFF. CDR3 bases: TGCAGTGCTAGAGATCTGACGGGGACCGCTGAAGCTTTCTTT.